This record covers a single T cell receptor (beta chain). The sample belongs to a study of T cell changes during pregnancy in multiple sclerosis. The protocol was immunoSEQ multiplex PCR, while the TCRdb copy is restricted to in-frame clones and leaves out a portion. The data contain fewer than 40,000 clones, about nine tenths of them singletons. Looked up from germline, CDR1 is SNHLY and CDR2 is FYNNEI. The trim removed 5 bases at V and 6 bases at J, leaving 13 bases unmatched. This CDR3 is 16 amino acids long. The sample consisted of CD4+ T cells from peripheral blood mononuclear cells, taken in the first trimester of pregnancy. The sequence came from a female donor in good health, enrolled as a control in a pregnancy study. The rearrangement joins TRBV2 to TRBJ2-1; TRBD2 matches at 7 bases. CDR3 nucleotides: TGTGCCAGCAGTTTACTAGCGCCCGCCGTCGGCAATGAGCAGTTCTTC. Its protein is CASSLLAPAVGNEQFF.